Presented here are 27 T cell receptor beta chains from one specimen sequenced in a study of cytomegalovirus exposure and HLA in healthy donors. Here immunoSEQ multiplex PCR was the method, and the copy in TCRdb shows in-frame clones only, minus some. The repertoire holds some 130,000 clones, with about 80% as singletons. The specimen was PBMCs. These receptors all stem from a man younger than 40 in good health and CMV-seropositive.

This clone has just a few counts. The chain has TRBV11-2 and TRBJ2-5; 9 nucleotides line up with TRBD1. The V gene end was trimmed by 5 bases and the J gene end by 3 bases; junction bases not matched to a gene: 4. This CDR3 has 14 residues. CDR1 and CDR2 from the germline V gene are SGHAT and FQNNGV. The CDR3 sequence: CASSPGQGKETQYF. The DNA of the CDR3 is TGTGCCAGCAGCCCCGGACAGGGGAAAGAGACCCAGTACTTC.

This rearrangement joins TRBV5-1 to TRBJ2-1; 8 bases match TRBD2. The CDR3 contains 13 residues. With V trimmed by 4 bases and J by 5 bases, 2 bases remained unmatched. Looked up from germline, CDR1 is SGHRS and CDR2 is YFSETQ. The CDR3 spells CASSPLADNEQFF. Written as DNA, the CDR3 is TGCGCCAGCAGCCCACTAGCGGACAATGAGCAGTTCTTC.

This clone was recorded once. This rearrangement joins TRBV15 to TRBJ1-1; a weak D match, TRBD1 (5 bases). The germline gives CDR1 LNHNV, CDR2 YYDKDF (reference sequence). CDR3 length: 16 residues. V lost 1 base to trimming and J lost 2 bases, with 14 bases between them. Here the CDR3 DNA reads TGTGCCACCAGCAGAGGTGGAGGGGTGACTAACACTGAAGCTTTCTTT. Translated, it gives CATSRGGGVTNTEAFF.

This rearrangement joins TRBV9 to TRBJ2-1; TRBD1 aligns across 8 bases. The CDR3 covers 15 residues. V lost 4 bases and J lost 1; bases outside the gene matches: 4. Germline-derived CDR1 and CDR2 are SGDLS and YYNGEE. The CDR3 is CASSPRDRSYNEQFF. The CDR3 nucleotides read TGTGCCAGCAGCCCGAGGGACAGGTCCTACAATGAGCAGTTCTTC.

The chain recombines TRBV7-8 with TRBJ2-5; 8 positions agree with TRBD1. V was pared by 0 bases and J by 5 bases, with 2 bases of the junction left unmatched. Germline assignment: CDR1 SGHVS and CDR2 FQNEAQ. This CDR3 contains 14 residues. The CDR3 region is CASSLAWDRETQYF. The CDR3 coding sequence is TGTGCCAGCAGCTTAGCTTGGGACAGGGAGACCCAGTACTTC. Full variable domain (rest looked up from reference TRBV7-8 and TRBJ2-5): GAGVSQSPRYKVAKRGQDVALRCDPISGHVSLFWYQQALGQGPEFLTYFQNEAQLDKSGLPSDRFFAERPEGSVSTLKIQRTQQEDSAVYLCASSLAWDRETQYFGPGTRLLVL.

The rearrangement joins TRBV6-5 to TRBJ1-2; D is uncertain. The CDR3 contains 15 residues. Germline V gives CDR1 MNHEY, CDR2 SVGAGI. Deletions cut 4 bases from V and 3 bases from J, with 15 bases between. CDR3 sequence reads: CASSSTWGADYGYTF. In DNA form, the CDR3 reads TGTGCCAGCAGTTCCACCTGGGGAGCGGACTATGGCTACACCTTC.

The gene calls are TRBV4-3 and TRBJ1-2; a weak D match, TRBD1 (6 bases). Per germline, CDR1 LGHNA and CDR2 YSLEER. There are 15 residues in the CDR3. Trimming shortened V by 0 bases and J by 6 bases, and 14 bases separated the two germline ends. The CDR3 DNA follows: TGCGCCAGCAGCCAAGATATTACAGGGTCTCATGGCTACACCTTC. Translation gives CASSQDITGSHGYTF.

The rearrangement links TRBV9 to TRBJ1-2, with 9 bases aligning to TRBD1. CDR1 and CDR2 (germline): SGDLS, YYNGEE. Losses at the gene ends were 3 bases for V and 6 bases for J; bases not matched to a gene: 9. The CDR3 is 15 amino acids. CDR3 coding DNA: TGTGCCAGCAGCGGAGCTTCGGGACAGGGTAATGGCTACACCTTC. This sequence encodes CASSGASGQGNGYTF.

The chain carries TRBV4-2 and TRBJ1-1; unclear D gene. The germline V gene encodes CDR1 LGHNA and CDR2 YNFKEQ. Trimming pared 0 bases from V and 3 bases from J, leaving 8 bases between. The CDR3 is 14 residues long. The CDR3 spells CASSQDTSYTEAFF. The CDR3 DNA sequence: TGTGCCAGCAGCCAAGATACCAGTTACACTGAAGCTTTCTTT.

V is TRBV5-1 and J is TRBJ2-3; 9 bases agree with TRBD2. The trim removed 3 bases at V and 5 bases at J, leaving 7 bases unmatched. Per the germline V gene, CDR1 is SGHRS and CDR2 is YFSETQ. The CDR3 has 15 amino acids. Written as DNA, the CDR3 is TGCGCCAGCAGCTCGACCTCAGCGGGAGGAGATACGCAGTATTTT. This codes for CASSSTSAGGDTQYF.

This clone was seen just once. This rearrangement joins TRBV11-3 to TRBJ2-1; TRBD2 agrees at 8 bases. CDR3 length: 13 residues. Germline-derived CDR1 and CDR2 are SGHNT and YENEEA. J lost 6 bases, V lost 5 bases, and 3 bases had no gene match. CDR3 bases: TGTGCCAGCAGCCAGCTAGCGGGCAATGAGCAGTTCTTC. Its translation: CASSQLAGNEQFF.

The rearrangement uses TRBV5-1 and TRBJ2-1, with 7 bases that match TRBD2. CDR1 is SGHRS and CDR2 is YFSETQ in the germline V gene. Trimming took 0 bases from V and 0 from J; bases not matched to a gene: 3. The CDR3 is 16 residues long. The CDR3 DNA reads TGCGCCAGCAGCTTGGGTGGGAGGGCCTCCTACAATGAGCAGTTCTTC. It encodes CASSLGGRASYNEQFF.

The CDR3 region is CASSLSENTEAFF. The CDR3 region has the DNA TGTGCCAGCAGCTTAAGCGAGAACACTGAAGCTTTCTTT. The V call is TRBV7-6, the J call TRBJ1-1; the D is unclear. Germline values: CDR1 SGHVS, CDR2 FNYEAQ. This CDR3 contains 13 residues. The V end lost 2 bases, the J end lost 1 base, and 5 bases lay between the germline ends.

This chain joins TRBV5-1 and TRBJ2-5; 9 nucleotides match TRBD1. J lost 7 bases, V lost 5 bases, and 18 bases had no gene match. The CDR3 is made up of 17 amino acids. CDR1 and CDR2 from the germline V gene are SGHRS and YFSETQ. The CDR3, as DNA: TGCGCCAGCAGTTTGCCCCTAAGACAGGGGGAGAAGGGGACCCAGTACTTC. This codes for CASSLPLRQGEKGTQYF. Filled out from reference TRBV5-1 and TRBJ2-5, the complete variable domain reads KAGVTQTPRYLIKTRGQQVTLSCSPISGHRSVSWYQQTPGQGLQFLFEYFSETQRNKGNFPGRFSGRQFSNSRSEMNVSTLELGDSALYLCASSLPLRQGEKGTQYFGPGTRLLVL.

DNA for the CDR3: TGTGCCATCAGTGAGTCGGGAGTAGATACGCAGTATTTT. The encoded protein is CAISESGVDTQYF. The V call is TRBV10-3, the J call TRBJ2-3, with D possibly TRBD2 on 5 matching bases. The CDR3 contains 13 residues. V was shortened by 0 bases and J by 5 bases, with 6 bases between the two germline ends. Germline V gives CDR1 ENHRY, CDR2 SYGVKD.

This clone was recorded only once. V and J are TRBV2 and TRBJ2-1; 10 positions match TRBD2. Germline values: CDR1 SNHLY, CDR2 FYNNEI. Trimming at V came to 6 bases and at J to 7 bases, leaving 12 bases not matched to a gene. The CDR3 totals 16 residues. The CDR3 nucleotides are TGTGCCAGCAGCCCCGGGGCTAGCGGGAGACGGAATGAGCAGTTCTTC. It yields the protein CASSPGASGRRNEQFF.

V gene TRBV19 combines with J gene TRBJ1-1, with 8 bases matching TRBD1. Unmatched junction bases numbered 4, after V lost 1 base and J lost 6 bases. From germline, CDR1 is LNHDA and CDR2 SQIVND (reference sequence). CDR3 length equals 14 residues. The CDR3 DNA sequence: TGTGCCAGTAGTATAGGGACAGGGTGGTCTGAAGCTTTCTTT. Protein sequence: CASSIGTGWSEAFF.

V gene TRBV27 combines with J gene TRBJ2-3; D is uncertain. Germline V gene lookup returns CDR1 MNHEY and CDR2 SMNVEV (reference sequence). Trimming cost V 6 bases and J 1 base, with 11 bases left between them. The CDR3 runs 14 residues. CDR3 nucleotides: TGTGCCAGCAGAGACAAACACCGCACAGATACGCAGTATTTT. It is translated as CASRDKHRTDTQYF.

This chain joins TRBV19 and TRBJ2-5; 9 bases match TRBD2. This CDR3 has 15 residues. Germline V gives CDR1 LNHDA, CDR2 SQIVND (reference sequence). V dropped 6 bases and J dropped 7; count of bases not matched to a gene: 12. Here the CDR3 reads CASRPGTSQKGTQYF. Written as DNA, the CDR3 is TGTGCCAGTAGACCCGGGACTAGCCAAAAGGGGACCCAGTACTTC.

This clone was seen only once. The chain links TRBV19 to TRBJ2-7, with TRBD2 identical over 9 bases. CDR3 length: 14 amino acids. Germline V CDR1 and CDR2: LNHDA, SQIVND (reference sequence). Losses at the gene ends were 5 bases for V and 2 bases for J; bases not matched to a gene: 4. This CDR3 reads CASSPLAGAYEQYF. The DNA of the CDR3 is TGTGCCAGTAGTCCCTTAGCGGGAGCCTACGAGCAGTACTTC.

This clone was counted between two and nine times. Other DNA sequences of this sample code for an identical CDR3. This chain joins TRBV30 and TRBJ1-2, with D perhaps matching TRBD1 (5 bases). Per germline, CDR1 GTSNPN and CDR2 SVGIG (reference sequence). CDR3 length equals 12 residues. V shed 3 bases and J shed 4 bases, with 9 bases lying between them. The CDR3 region is CAWRAGGYGYTF. CDR3 in DNA: TGTGCCTGGAGGGCGGGGGGCTATGGCTACACCTTC.

The V gene is TRBV6-5, the J gene TRBJ1-2; 9 bases match TRBD1. The CDR3 length is 15 residues. Germline V gives CDR1 MNHEY, CDR2 SVGAGI. J was trimmed by 7 bases and V by 2 bases; bases with no gene match: 8. CDR3 in amino acids: CASSYAPTGGGGYTF. The CDR3 region has the DNA TGTGCCAGCAGTTACGCCCCTACAGGGGGCGGTGGCTACACCTTC.

The chain couples TRBV4-2 to TRBJ1-5, with 9 bases that match TRBD1. The CDR3 is 16 amino acids. From germline, CDR1 is LGHNA and CDR2 YNFKEQ. Trimming cost V 0 bases and J 4 bases; bases outside gene matches: 4. In DNA form, the CDR3 reads TGTGCCAGCAGCCAAGATGGGACAGGGCAGAATCAGCCCCAGCATTTT. This sequence encodes CASSQDGTGQNQPQHF.

This clone was seen more than once but under ten times. The gene calls are TRBV6-5 and TRBJ1-2; TRBD1 agrees at 11 bases. CDR1 and CDR2 from the germline V gene are MNHEY and SVGAGI. The CDR3 runs to 14 residues. Trimming at V came to 7 bases and at J to 4 bases, leaving 5 bases not matched to a gene. The chain's CDR3 is CASKGQGASYGYTF. The CDR3 DNA is TGTGCCAGCAAAGGACAGGGGGCGAGCTATGGCTACACCTTC.

For this clone: This specimen includes other DNA sequences encoding the same CDR3. The chain joins TRBV2 to TRBJ2-7; tentatively, D is TRBD1 (6 bases). With 6 bases removed from V and 5 bases from J, the gap between germline ends came to 14 bases. This CDR3 has 13 amino acids. CDR1 SNHLY and CDR2 FYNNEI come from the germline V gene. The CDR3 loop is CASSPRGNHEQYF. CDR3 in DNA: TGTGCCAGCAGCCCTAGGGGGAACCACGAGCAGTACTTC.

The chain is built from TRBV2 and TRBJ1-5; TRBD1 agrees at 7 bases. Germline CDR1 is SNHLY and CDR2 is FYNNEI. The CDR3 is 14 residues long. The V and J ends lost 6 bases and 7 bases, in that order; junction bases with no gene match: 9. The CDR3 sequence is CASSEQTGPQPQHF. The CDR3 nucleotides are TGTGCCAGCAGCGAGCAGACAGGGCCCCAGCCCCAGCATTTT. Full variable domain (rest looked up from reference TRBV2 and TRBJ1-5): EPEVTQTPSHQVTQMGQEVILRCVPISNHLYFYWYRQILGQKVEFLVSFYNNEISEKSEIFDDQFSVERPDGSNFTLKIRSTKLEDSAMYFCASSEQTGPQPQHFGDGTRLSIL.

The V call is TRBV5-1, the J call TRBJ1-3; the match to TRBD1 covers 8 bases. Germline CDR1 reads SGHRS; CDR2 reads YFSETQ. V lost 4 bases to trimming and J lost 0 bases; unmatched junction nucleotides: 0. The CDR3 runs to 14 residues. The CDR3 bases are TGCGCCAGCAGCGGACAGGGCTCTGGAAACACCATATATTTT. As protein: CASSGQGSGNTIYF.